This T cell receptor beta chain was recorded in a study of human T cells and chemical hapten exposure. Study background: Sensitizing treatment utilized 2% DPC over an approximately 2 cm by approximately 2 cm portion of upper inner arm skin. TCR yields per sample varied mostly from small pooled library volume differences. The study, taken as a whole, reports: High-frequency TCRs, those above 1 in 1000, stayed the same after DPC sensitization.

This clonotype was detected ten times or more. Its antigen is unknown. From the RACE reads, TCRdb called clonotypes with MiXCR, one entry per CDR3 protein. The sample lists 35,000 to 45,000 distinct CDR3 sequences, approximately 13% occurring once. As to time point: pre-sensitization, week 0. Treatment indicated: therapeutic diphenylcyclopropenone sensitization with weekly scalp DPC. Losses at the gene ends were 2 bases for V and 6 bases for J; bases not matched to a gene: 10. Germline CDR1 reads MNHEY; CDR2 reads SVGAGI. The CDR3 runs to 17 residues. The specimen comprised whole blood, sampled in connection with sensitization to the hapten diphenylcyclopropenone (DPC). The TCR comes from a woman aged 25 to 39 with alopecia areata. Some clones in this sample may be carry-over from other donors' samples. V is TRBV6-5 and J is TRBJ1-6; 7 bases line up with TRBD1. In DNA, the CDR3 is TGTGCCAGCAGTTACAAAATCACAGGGGTAACTAATTCACCCCTCCACTTT. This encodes CASSYKITGVTNSPLHF.